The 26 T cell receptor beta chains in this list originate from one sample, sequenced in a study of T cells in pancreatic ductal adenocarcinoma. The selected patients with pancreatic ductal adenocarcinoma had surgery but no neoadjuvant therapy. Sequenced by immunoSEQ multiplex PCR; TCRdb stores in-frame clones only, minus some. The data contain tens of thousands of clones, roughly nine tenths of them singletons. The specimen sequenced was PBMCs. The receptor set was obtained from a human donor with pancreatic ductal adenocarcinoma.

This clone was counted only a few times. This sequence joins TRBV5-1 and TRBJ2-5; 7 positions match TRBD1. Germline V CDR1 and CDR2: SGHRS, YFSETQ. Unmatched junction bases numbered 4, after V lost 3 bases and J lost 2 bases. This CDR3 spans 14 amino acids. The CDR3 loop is CASSSQGLQETQYF. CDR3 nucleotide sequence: TGCGCCAGCAGCTCACAGGGGTTACAAGAGACCCAGTACTTC.

The CDR3 DNA reads as TGTGCCAGCAGACTAAGACTAGCAGACAATGAGCAGTTCTTC. Amino acids: CASRLRLADNEQFF. The J gene is TRBJ2-1, the V gene TRBV2; TRBD2 matches 7 bases. The ends lost 6 bases at V and 5 bases at J; junction bases unmatched: 7. The germline CDR1 and CDR2 sequences are SNHLY and FYNNEI. There are 14 residues in the CDR3. Full variable domain (missing parts from reference TRBV2 and TRBJ2-1): EPEVTQTPSHQVTQMGQEVILRCVPISNHLYFYWYRQILGQKVEFLVSFYNNEISEKSEIFDDQFSVERPDGSNFTLKIRSTKLEDSAMYFCASRLRLADNEQFFGPGTRLTVL.

The CDR3 is CASSILISYEQYF. The CDR3 nucleotides are TGTGCCAGTAGTATTTTGATATCCTACGAGCAGTACTTC. The gene calls are TRBV19 and TRBJ2-7; D remains unclear. The CDR3 covers 13 residues. V lost 3 bases to trimming and J lost 1 base, with 7 bases between them. Germline assignment: CDR1 LNHDA and CDR2 SQIVND (reference sequence).

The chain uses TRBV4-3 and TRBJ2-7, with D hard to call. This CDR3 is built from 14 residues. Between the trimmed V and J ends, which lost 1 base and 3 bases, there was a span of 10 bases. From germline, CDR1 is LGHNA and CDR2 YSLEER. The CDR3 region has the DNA TGCGCCAGCAGCCAAGGAGGCAGGAACTACGAGCAGTACTTC. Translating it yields CASSQGGRNYEQYF.

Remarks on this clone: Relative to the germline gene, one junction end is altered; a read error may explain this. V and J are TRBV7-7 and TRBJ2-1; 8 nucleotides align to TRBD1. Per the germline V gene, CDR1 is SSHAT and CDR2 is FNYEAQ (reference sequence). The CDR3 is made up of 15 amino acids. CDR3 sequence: CASSPRTGSYNEQFF. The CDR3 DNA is TGTGCTAGCAGCCCGAGGACAGGGAGCTACAATGAGCAGTTCTTC. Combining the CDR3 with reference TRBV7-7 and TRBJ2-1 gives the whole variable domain GAGVSQSPRYKVTKRGQDVTLRCDPISSHATLYWYQQALGQGPEFLTYFNYEAQPDKSGLPSDRFSAERPEGSISTLTIQRTEQRDSAMYRCASSPRTGSYNEQFFGPGTRLTVL.

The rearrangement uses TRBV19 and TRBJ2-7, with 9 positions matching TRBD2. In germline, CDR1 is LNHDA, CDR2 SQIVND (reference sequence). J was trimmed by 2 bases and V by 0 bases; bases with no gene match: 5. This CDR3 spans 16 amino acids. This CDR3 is CASSIDSSGETYEQYF. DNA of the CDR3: TGTGCCAGTAGTATAGATTCTAGCGGGGAAACCTACGAGCAGTACTTC.

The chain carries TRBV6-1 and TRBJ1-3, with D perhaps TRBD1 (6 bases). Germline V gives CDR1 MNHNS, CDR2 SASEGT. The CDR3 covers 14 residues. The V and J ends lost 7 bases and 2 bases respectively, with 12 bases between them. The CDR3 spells CASNPRGTGNTIYF. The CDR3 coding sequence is TGTGCCAGCAATCCCAGGGGAACTGGAAACACCATATATTTT.

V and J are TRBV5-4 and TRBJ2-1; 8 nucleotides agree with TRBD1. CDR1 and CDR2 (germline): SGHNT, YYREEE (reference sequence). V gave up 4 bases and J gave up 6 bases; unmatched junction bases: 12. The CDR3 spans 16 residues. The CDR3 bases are TGTGCCAGCAGCCCTAGGGCAGGGGGCGTTTCCAATGAGCAGTTCTTC. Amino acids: CASSPRAGGVSNEQFF.

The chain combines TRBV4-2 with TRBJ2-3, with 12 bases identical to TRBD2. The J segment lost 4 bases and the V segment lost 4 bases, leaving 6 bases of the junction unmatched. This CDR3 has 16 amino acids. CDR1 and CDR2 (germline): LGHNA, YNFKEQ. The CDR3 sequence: CASSLLTSGSADTQYF. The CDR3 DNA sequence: TGTGCCAGCAGCCTTTTGACTAGCGGGAGCGCAGATACGCAGTATTTT.

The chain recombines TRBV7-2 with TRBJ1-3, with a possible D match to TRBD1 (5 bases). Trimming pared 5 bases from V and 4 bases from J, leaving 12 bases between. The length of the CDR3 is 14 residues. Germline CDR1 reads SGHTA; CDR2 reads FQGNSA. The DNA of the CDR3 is TGTGCCAGCAGCCCGTCCAGGGTAGGAAACACCATATATTTT. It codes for CASSPSRVGNTIYF.

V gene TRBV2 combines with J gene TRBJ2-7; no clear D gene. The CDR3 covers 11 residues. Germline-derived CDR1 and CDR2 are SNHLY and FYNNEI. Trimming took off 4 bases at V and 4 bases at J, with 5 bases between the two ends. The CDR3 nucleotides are TGTGCCAGCAGTGCTAAATACGAGCAGTACTTC. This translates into CASSAKYEQYF.

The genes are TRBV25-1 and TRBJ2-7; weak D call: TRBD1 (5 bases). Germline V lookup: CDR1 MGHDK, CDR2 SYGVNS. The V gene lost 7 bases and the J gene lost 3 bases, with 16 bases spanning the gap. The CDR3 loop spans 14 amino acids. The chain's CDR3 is CASTNSPQGYEQYF. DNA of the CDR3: TGTGCCAGCACCAACTCCCCCCAGGGCTACGAGCAGTACTTC.

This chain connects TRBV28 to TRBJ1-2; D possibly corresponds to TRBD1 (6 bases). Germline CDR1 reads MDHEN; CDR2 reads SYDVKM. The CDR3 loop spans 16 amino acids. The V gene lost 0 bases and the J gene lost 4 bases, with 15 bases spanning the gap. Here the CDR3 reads CASSLWRGVQGYGYTF. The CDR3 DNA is TGTGCCAGCAGTTTATGGAGGGGGGTACAGGGCTATGGCTACACCTTC.

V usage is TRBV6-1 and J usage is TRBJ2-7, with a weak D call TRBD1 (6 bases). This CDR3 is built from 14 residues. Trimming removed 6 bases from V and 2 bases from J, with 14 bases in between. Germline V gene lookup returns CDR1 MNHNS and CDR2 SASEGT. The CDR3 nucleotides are TGTGCCAGCAGGCGACAGGCAGACACCTACGAGCAGTACTTC. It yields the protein CASRRQADTYEQYF.

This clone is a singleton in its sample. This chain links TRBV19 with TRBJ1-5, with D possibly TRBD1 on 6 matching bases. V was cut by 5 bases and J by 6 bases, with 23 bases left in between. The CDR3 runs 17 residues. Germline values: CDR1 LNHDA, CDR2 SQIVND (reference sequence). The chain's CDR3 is CASSPPRGQLSGQPQHF. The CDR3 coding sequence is TGTGCCAGTAGTCCCCCGAGGGGACAATTATCGGGTCAGCCCCAGCATTTT.

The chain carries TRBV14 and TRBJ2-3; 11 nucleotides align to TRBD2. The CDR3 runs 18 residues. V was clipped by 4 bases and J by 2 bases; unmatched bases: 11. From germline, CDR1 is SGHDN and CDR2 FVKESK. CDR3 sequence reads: CASSRLTSGSFLTDTQYF. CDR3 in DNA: TGTGCCAGCAGCCGACTTACTAGCGGGAGTTTTCTCACAGATACGCAGTATTTT. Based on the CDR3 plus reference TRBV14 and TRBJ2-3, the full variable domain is EAGVTQFPSHSVIEKGQTVTLRCDPISGHDNLYWYRRVMGKEIKFLLHFVKESKQDESGMPNNRFLAERTGGTYSTLKVQPAELEDSGVYFCASSRLTSGSFLTDTQYFGPGTRLTVL.

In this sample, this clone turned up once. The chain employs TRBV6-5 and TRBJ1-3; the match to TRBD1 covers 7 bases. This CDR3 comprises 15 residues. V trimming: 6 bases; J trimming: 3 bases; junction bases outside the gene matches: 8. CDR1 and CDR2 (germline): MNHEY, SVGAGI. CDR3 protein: CASSPEGGGGNTIYF. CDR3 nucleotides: TGTGCCAGCAGCCCAGAAGGGGGCGGTGGAAACACCATATATTTT.

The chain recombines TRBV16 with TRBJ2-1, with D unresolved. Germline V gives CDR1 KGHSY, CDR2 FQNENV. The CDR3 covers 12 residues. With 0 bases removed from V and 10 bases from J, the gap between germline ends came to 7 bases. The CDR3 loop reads CASSQSTMEQFF. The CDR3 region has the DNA TGTGCCAGCAGCCAATCGACCATGGAGCAGTTCTTC.

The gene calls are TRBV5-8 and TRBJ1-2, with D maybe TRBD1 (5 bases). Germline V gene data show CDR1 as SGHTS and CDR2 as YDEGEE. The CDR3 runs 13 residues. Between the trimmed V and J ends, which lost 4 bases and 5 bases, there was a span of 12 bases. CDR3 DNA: TGTGCCAGCAGCCCTAATACAGGTTATGGCTACACCTTC. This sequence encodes CASSPNTGYGYTF. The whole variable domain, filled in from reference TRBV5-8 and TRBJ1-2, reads EAGVTQSPTHLIKTRGQQATLRCSPISGHTSVYWYQQALGLGLQFLLWYDEGEERNRGNFPPRFSGRQFPNYSSELNVNALELEDSALYLCASSPNTGYGYTFGSGTRLTVV.

DNA of the CDR3: TGTGCCAGTAGTAGCGACAGAGGGGCTAGCGGCAAATGGTACCAAGAGACCCAGTACTTC. Its translation: CASSSDRGASGKWYQETQYF. V and J are TRBV19 and TRBJ2-5, with 7 bases identical to TRBD2. The V segment lost 4 bases and the J segment 0 bases; nucleotides outside the gene matches: 20. This CDR3 is built from 20 residues. Looked up from germline, CDR1 is LNHDA and CDR2 is SQIVND (reference sequence).

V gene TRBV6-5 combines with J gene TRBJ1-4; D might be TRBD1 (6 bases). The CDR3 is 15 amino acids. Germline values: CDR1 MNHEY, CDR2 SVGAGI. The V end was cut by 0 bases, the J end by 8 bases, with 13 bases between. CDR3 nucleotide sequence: TGTGCCAGCAGTTACTCGGGGGGCGCTGGGGAAAAACTGTTTTTT. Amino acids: CASSYSGGAGEKLFF.

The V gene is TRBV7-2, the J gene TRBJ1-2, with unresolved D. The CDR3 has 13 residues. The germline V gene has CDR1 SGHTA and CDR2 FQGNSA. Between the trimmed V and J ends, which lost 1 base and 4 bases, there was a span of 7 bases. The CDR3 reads CASSLDLLYGYTF. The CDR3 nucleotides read TGTGCCAGCAGCTTAGACCTTCTCTATGGCTACACCTTC.

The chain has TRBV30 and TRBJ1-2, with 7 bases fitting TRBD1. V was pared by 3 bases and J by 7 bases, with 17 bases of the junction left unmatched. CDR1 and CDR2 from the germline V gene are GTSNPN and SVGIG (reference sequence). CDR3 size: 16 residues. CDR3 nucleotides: TGTGCCTGGAGCCCGTGGAGGGGGCTCCCTACTCTTGGCTACACCTTC. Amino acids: CAWSPWRGLPTLGYTF.

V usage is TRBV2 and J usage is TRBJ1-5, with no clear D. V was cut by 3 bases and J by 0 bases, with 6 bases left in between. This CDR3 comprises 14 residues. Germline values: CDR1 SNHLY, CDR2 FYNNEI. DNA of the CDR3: TGTGCCAGCAGTGAGGGGAATAGCAATCAGCCCCAGCATTTT. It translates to CASSEGNSNQPQHF.

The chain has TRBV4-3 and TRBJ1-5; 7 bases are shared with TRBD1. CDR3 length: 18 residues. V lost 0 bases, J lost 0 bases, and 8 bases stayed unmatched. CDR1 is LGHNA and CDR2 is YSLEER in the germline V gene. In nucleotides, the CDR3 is TGCGCCAGCAGCCAAGATTGGAGAGGGGGCCGTAGCAATCAGCCCCAGCATTTT. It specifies CASSQDWRGGRSNQPQHF.

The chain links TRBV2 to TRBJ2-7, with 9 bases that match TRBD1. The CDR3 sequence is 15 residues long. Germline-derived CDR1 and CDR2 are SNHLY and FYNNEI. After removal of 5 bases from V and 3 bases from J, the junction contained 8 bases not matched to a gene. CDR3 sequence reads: CASSSLGQGRYEQYF. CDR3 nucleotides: TGTGCCAGCAGTTCACTTGGACAGGGGCGCTACGAGCAGTACTTC. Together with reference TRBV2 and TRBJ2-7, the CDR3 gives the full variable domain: EPEVTQTPSHQVTQMGQEVILRCVPISNHLYFYWYRQILGQKVEFLVSFYNNEISEKSEIFDDQFSVERPDGSNFTLKIRSTKLEDSAMYFCASSSLGQGRYEQYFGPGTRLTVT.